A single sample is the source of the 31 T cell receptor beta chains below, sequenced in a study of T cells after yellow fever vaccination (dated by TCRdb to about 2019). Libraries were constructed by 5' RACE. This sample was sequenced with an Illumina HiSeq 2500. TCRdb cleaned the public reads at Q25 with fastp, built clones with MiXCR and kept in-frame beta chains. Each CDR3 protein gets just one entry, which takes the most common genes and DNA from the rows behind it. A total of just under 600,000 distinct CDR3 sequences appear in this sample, about 13% of them only once. The ten biggest clones cover more than 12% of the sample. The treatment or condition label, as the study defines it: live attenuated yellow fever vaccine strain. The specimen comprised PBMCs, sampled on the day of the yellow fever booster vaccination. The origin of the receptors is a man younger than 40 who received the YFV17D yellow fever vaccine.

As to this clonotype: The CDR3 ends on some other residue instead of the conserved phenylalanine or tryptophan, so this is likely a read error. V gene TRBV11-2 combines with J gene TRBJ2-7; 9 bases align to TRBD1. This CDR3 contains 18 residues. The germline V gene has CDR1 SGHAT and CDR2 FQNNGV. J was trimmed by 2 bases and V by 5 bases; bases with no gene match: 16. Here the CDR3 DNA reads TGTGCCAGCAGCCGACCACCGGGACAGGGTGGGCGCGCCTACGAGCAGTACTCC. Residues: CASSRPPGQGGRAYEQYS.

This chain uses TRBV14 with TRBJ1-4, with a tentative D call TRBD1 (5 bases). The CDR3 contains 17 residues. The germline gives CDR1 SGHDN, CDR2 FVKESK. With 1 base removed from V and 3 bases from J, the gap between germline ends came to 15 bases. This CDR3 is CASSQGTPRVANEKLFF. DNA of the CDR3: TGTGCCAGCAGCCAAGGGACACCCAGGGTTGCTAATGAAAAACTGTTTTTT.

The chain combines TRBV9 with TRBJ2-1, with 7 bases fitting TRBD2. J was trimmed by 5 bases and V by 0 bases; bases with no gene match: 14. The length of the CDR3 is 18 residues. CDR1 is SGDLS and CDR2 is YYNGEE in the germline V gene. The CDR3 nucleotides read TGTGCCAGCAGCGTAGGGTCCCGAGCCGGGAGGATAAACAATGAGCAGTTCTTC. This translates into CASSVGSRAGRINNEQFF.

This clonotype has more than one count but fewer than ten. The CDR3 DNA reads TGTGCCAGCAGCCCCCCCGGCGGGGGGACTGAAGCTTTCTTT. Its protein product is CASSPPGGGTEAFF. The chain couples TRBV11-2 to TRBJ1-1, with D possibly being TRBD1 (5 bases). The CDR3 sequence is 14 residues long. V lost 5 bases, J lost 5 bases, and 15 bases lay in between. From germline, CDR1 is SGHAT and CDR2 FQNNGV.

A few counts support this clonotype. CDR3 sequence (DNA): TGTGCCAGCAGCCCAGGGTTGGTTTGGGGGGTAGAGCAGTACTTC. It encodes CASSPGLVWGVEQYF. This chain uses TRBV7-2 with TRBJ2-7; tentative D call: TRBD2 (6 bases). This CDR3 comprises 15 residues. The germline V and J ends were trimmed by 5 bases and 7 bases, with 21 bases remaining between them. Germline V gene lookup returns CDR1 SGHTA and CDR2 FQGNSA.

There are a few counts of this clonotype. The chain uses TRBV10-3 and TRBJ2-3; 11 bases map to TRBD2. Germline trimming cut 10 bases from V and 4 bases from J; bases unmatched to any gene: 7. The CDR3 is 14 amino acids. The germline V gene encodes CDR1 ENHRY and CDR2 SYGVKD. In DNA form, the CDR3 reads TGTGCCACCCATCTAGCGGGAGGTTCAGATACGCAGTATTTT. This encodes CATHLAGGSDTQYF.

The V gene is TRBV7-2, the J gene TRBJ2-7, with a possible D match to TRBD1 (6 bases). Per germline, CDR1 SGHTA and CDR2 FQGNSA. V was shortened by 0 bases and J by 0 bases, with 9 bases between the two germline ends. This CDR3 spans 15 amino acids. CDR3 in DNA: TGTGCCAGCAGCTTAGCGGTGGACAGCTCCTACGAGCAGTACTTC. Protein sequence: CASSLAVDSSYEQYF.

V is TRBV15 and J is TRBJ2-1; 8 positions agree with TRBD1. This CDR3 comprises 15 residues. V was clipped by 1 base and J by 8 bases; unmatched bases: 7. CDR1 and CDR2 (germline): LNHNV, YYDKDF (reference sequence). The CDR3 loop reads CATSRGSGGRDEQFF. In DNA form, the CDR3 reads TGTGCCACCAGCAGAGGGTCAGGGGGCAGGGATGAGCAGTTCTTC.

The chain links TRBV18 to TRBJ2-7, with 7 bases lining up with TRBD2. CDR3 length equals 16 residues. Trimming cost V 2 bases and J 0 bases; bases outside gene matches: 7. Germline V CDR1 and CDR2: KGHSH, LQKENI. The CDR3 region is CASSPFRGVSSYEQYF. CDR3 DNA: TGTGCCAGCTCACCATTTCGGGGGGTAAGCTCCTACGAGCAGTACTTC.

The chain recombines TRBV6-1 with TRBJ1-2; TRBD1 matches at 7 bases. There are 13 residues in the CDR3. The J segment lost 3 bases and the V segment lost 6 bases, leaving 4 bases of the junction unmatched. Germline V gene sequence: CDR1 MNHNS, CDR2 SASEGT. The CDR3 spells CASRPGQDYGYTF. DNA for the CDR3: TGTGCCAGCAGACCCGGACAGGACTATGGCTACACCTTC.

This clonotype was detected only a few times. The V and J genes are TRBV19 and TRBJ2-3; D remains ambiguous. This CDR3 is 16 amino acids long. From germline, CDR1 is LNHDA and CDR2 SQIVND (reference sequence). V was clipped by 5 bases and J by 4 bases, with 19 bases between them. CDR3 nucleotides: TGTGCCAGTAGTCCCCGGACGAGTCGCCTGCCAGATACGCAGTATTTT. Translation gives CASSPRTSRLPDTQYF. Filled out from reference TRBV19 and TRBJ2-3, the complete variable domain reads DGGITQSPKYLFRKEGQNVTLSCEQNLNHDAMYWYRQDPGQGLRLIYYSQIVNDFQKGDIAEGYSVSREKKESFPLTVTSAQKNPTAFYLCASSPRTSRLPDTQYFGPGTRLTVL.

The table lists this clonotype with a few counts. The chain links TRBV7-2 to TRBJ2-5; TRBD2 aligns across 7 bases. The J segment lost 7 bases and the V segment lost 1 base, leaving 12 bases of the junction unmatched. The length of the CDR3 is 16 residues. Germline CDR1 is SGHTA and CDR2 is FQGNSA. The CDR3 sequence: CASSLGGGSGLWTQYF. In DNA form, the CDR3 reads TGTGCCAGCAGCTTAGGGGGCGGTAGCGGGCTATGGACCCAGTACTTC.

This clonotype appeared a few times. The CDR3 DNA reads as TGTGCCAGTGGAACAGGGTGGTTCTTC. Translated: CASGTGWFF. The chain recombines TRBV7-9 with TRBJ2-1; D perhaps matches TRBD1 (6 bases). V shed 9 bases and J shed 15 bases, with 12 bases lying between them. Germline V gene data show CDR1 as SEHNR and CDR2 as FQNEAQ (reference sequence). The CDR3 is made up of 9 amino acids.

This clonotype was seen only a few times. J is TRBJ2-5 and V is TRBV4-3, with D perhaps being TRBD1 or TRBD2 (6 bases each). Trimming took 1 base from V and 5 from J, leaving 17 bases between them. This CDR3 is built from 16 residues. Germline V gene data show CDR1 as LGHNA and CDR2 as YSLEER. Here the CDR3 DNA reads TGCGCCAGCAGCCAAGGAGGTAGCGGAGGGGGGGAGACCCAGTACTTC. It translates to CASSQGGSGGGETQYF.

This clonotype was detected only a few times. DNA of the CDR3: TGTGCCAGCAGCCAGAGGGGAGCTAACTATGGCTACACCTTC. Residues: CASSQRGANYGYTF. This sequence joins TRBV7-9 and TRBJ1-2, with D maybe TRBD1 (5 bases). Trimming removed 5 bases from V and 0 bases from J, with 10 bases in between. Germline lookup yields CDR1 SEHNR and CDR2 FQNEAQ (reference sequence). The CDR3 runs 14 residues.

This clonotype occurred many times. This chain joins TRBV12-3 or TRBV12-4 and TRBJ2-1, with D tentatively TRBD2 (6 bases). This CDR3 is built from 16 residues. V was trimmed by 7 bases and J by 0 bases, leaving 16 bases between them. The CDR3, as DNA: TGTGCCAGCACCCCGTATAGCGGCCTCTCCTACAATGAGCAGTTCTTC. Amino acid sequence: CASTPYSGLSYNEQFF.

The rearrangement joins TRBV28 to TRBJ2-7; possibly TRBD1 or TRBD2 for D (6 bases each). Germline assignment: CDR1 MDHEN and CDR2 SYDVKM. The CDR3 runs to 15 residues. The ends were cut back, 2 bases at V and 5 bases at J, with 16 bases in the middle. This CDR3 reads CASSLIGGPPNEQYF. Here the CDR3 DNA reads TGTGCCAGCAGTTTAATTGGGGGGCCTCCTAACGAGCAGTACTTC.

This rearrangement joins TRBV6-5 to TRBJ1-2; a weak D match, TRBD1 (6 bases). V was pared by 4 bases and J by 8 bases, with 14 bases between. This CDR3 is 13 amino acids long. The germline V gene encodes CDR1 MNHEY and CDR2 SVGAGI. The DNA of the CDR3 is TGTGCCAGCAGTTTTAACAGGGCTCGCGGCTACACCTTC. Amino acids: CASSFNRARGYTF.

The chain has TRBV29-1 and TRBJ2-3, with 7 bases lining up with TRBD1. With V trimmed by 7 bases and J by 5 bases, 6 bases remained unmatched. The V gene's germline CDR1 is SQVTM and CDR2 ANQGSEA. This CDR3 comprises 12 residues. The CDR3 protein is CSDLQGRDTQYF. The CDR3 nucleotides read TGCAGCGACCTACAGGGGAGAGATACGCAGTATTTT.

This chain uses TRBV19 with TRBJ2-3, with TRBD1 as a possible D gene (6 bases). The V and J ends lost 4 bases and 4 bases respectively, with 9 bases between them. The germline V gene has CDR1 LNHDA and CDR2 SQIVND (reference sequence). The CDR3 is made up of 13 amino acids. This CDR3 is CASSNRAADTQYF. The CDR3 DNA reads as TGTGCCAGTAGTAACAGGGCGGCAGATACGCAGTATTTT.

This clonotype was recorded a few times. This sequence joins TRBV3-1 and TRBJ2-7, with D hard to call. CDR3 length: 15 residues. V dropped 1 base and J dropped 0 bases, with 10 bases sitting between them. Per germline, CDR1 LGHDT and CDR2 YNNKEL (reference sequence). For the CDR3, the DNA is TGTGCCAGCAGCCAAGGGCCAGGAGTCTCCTACGAGCAGTACTTC. Its translation: CASSQGPGVSYEQYF.

The chain combines TRBV7-6 with TRBJ2-5; 11 nucleotides line up with TRBD2. Trimming took 4 bases from V and 3 from J; bases not matched to a gene: 4. From germline, CDR1 is SGHVS and CDR2 FNYEAQ. The CDR3 sequence is 15 residues long. DNA for the CDR3: TGTGCCAGCAGCTGGACTAGCGGGCCGAAAGAGACCCAGTACTTC. It yields the protein CASSWTSGPKETQYF.

This clonotype appeared a few times. J is TRBJ2-5 and V is TRBV4-3; the D gene is possibly TRBD2 (6 bases). CDR1 is LGHNA, CDR2 YSLEER, per germline. Deletions cut 3 bases from V and 7 bases from J, with 12 bases between. The CDR3 is 13 amino acids. In DNA, the CDR3 is TGCGCCAGCAGCCAGCGGACCGGGGGGACCCAGTACTTC. Translation gives CASSQRTGGTQYF.

There are a few counts of this clonotype. The V gene is TRBV7-2, the J gene TRBJ2-7; 8 bases line up with TRBD1. The CDR3 length is 16 residues. V trimming: 0 bases; J trimming: 3 bases; junction bases outside the gene matches: 7. Germline-derived CDR1 and CDR2 are SGHTA and FQGNSA. CDR3 residues: CASSLALPGGGYEQYF. The CDR3 coding sequence is TGTGCCAGCAGCTTAGCCCTTCCAGGGGGCGGCTACGAGCAGTACTTC.

This clonotype has a handful of counts. The chain recombines TRBV29-1 with TRBJ2-2; D is possibly TRBD2 (6 bases). V was trimmed by 4 bases and J by 5 bases, leaving 8 bases between them. Looked up from germline, CDR1 is SQVTM and CDR2 is ANQGSEA. The CDR3 is 12 residues long. The CDR3 sequence: CSVVLATGELFF. CDR3 in DNA: TGCAGCGTTGTACTAGCAACCGGGGAGCTGTTTTTT.

This clonotype was counted a few times. The rearrangement links TRBV14 to TRBJ2-1; the match to TRBD2 covers 7 bases. The CDR3 runs 15 residues. Germline V gene data show CDR1 as SGHDN and CDR2 as FVKESK. V shed 4 bases and J 10 bases; nucleotides not matched to a gene: 13. The CDR3 here is CASSPTAFSSGEQFF. The CDR3 DNA is TGTGCCAGCAGCCCCACCGCGTTCTCTAGCGGCGAGCAGTTCTTC.

This clonotype has a handful of counts. The rearrangement uses TRBV28 and TRBJ2-1; TRBD2 matches 8 bases. This CDR3 contains 16 residues. The germline V gene encodes CDR1 MDHEN and CDR2 SYDVKM. After removal of 6 bases from V and 0 bases from J, the junction contained 7 bases not matched to a gene. This CDR3 reads CASSRLALSSYNEQFF. The CDR3 region has the DNA TGTGCCAGCAGCCGACTAGCGCTTAGCTCCTACAATGAGCAGTTCTTC. Full variable domain (missing parts from reference TRBV28 and TRBJ2-1): DVKVTQSSRYLVKRTGEKVFLECVQDMDHENMFWYRQDPGLGLRLIYFSYDVKMKEKGDIPEGYSVSREKKERFSLILESASTNQTSMYLCASSRLALSSYNEQFFGPGTRLTVL.

A few counts support this clonotype. The V and J genes are TRBV20-1 and TRBJ2-4; D ambiguous. The CDR3 loop spans 14 amino acids. Germline lookup yields CDR1 DFQATT and CDR2 SNEGSKA (reference sequence). Trimming removed 5 bases from V and 5 bases from J, with 16 bases in between. The CDR3 sequence is CSALPPRGQNIQYF. The CDR3 DNA reads TGCAGTGCTCTCCCCCCGAGAGGCCAAAACATTCAGTACTTC.

This clonotype was observed a handful of times. The chain carries TRBV20-1 and TRBJ2-3, with 7 bases that match TRBD2. With V trimmed by 1 base and J by 3 bases, 7 bases remained unmatched. Germline CDR1 is DFQATT and CDR2 is SNEGSKA (reference sequence). The length of the CDR3 is 15 residues. CDR3 in amino acids: CSARAGSGGTDTQYF. The CDR3 bases are TGCAGTGCTAGAGCGGGATCGGGAGGTACAGATACGCAGTATTTT.

The V gene is TRBV6-5, the J gene TRBJ2-5, with D possibly TRBD1 on 6 matching bases. The CDR3 has 12 amino acids. Germline CDR1 and CDR2: MNHEY and SVGAGI. Trimming shortened V by 5 bases and J by 4 bases, and 8 bases separated the two germline ends. The CDR3 region has the DNA TGTGCCAGCAGTCAGGGGATAGAGACCCAGTACTTC. It is translated as CASSQGIETQYF.

The rearrangement joins TRBV12-3 or TRBV12-4 to TRBJ1-4, with D uncertain. The CDR3 is 14 residues long. CDR3 protein: CASGDRVKPEKLFF. CDR3 coding DNA: TGTGCTAGCGGCGATAGGGTTAAGCCCGAAAAACTGTTTTTT.